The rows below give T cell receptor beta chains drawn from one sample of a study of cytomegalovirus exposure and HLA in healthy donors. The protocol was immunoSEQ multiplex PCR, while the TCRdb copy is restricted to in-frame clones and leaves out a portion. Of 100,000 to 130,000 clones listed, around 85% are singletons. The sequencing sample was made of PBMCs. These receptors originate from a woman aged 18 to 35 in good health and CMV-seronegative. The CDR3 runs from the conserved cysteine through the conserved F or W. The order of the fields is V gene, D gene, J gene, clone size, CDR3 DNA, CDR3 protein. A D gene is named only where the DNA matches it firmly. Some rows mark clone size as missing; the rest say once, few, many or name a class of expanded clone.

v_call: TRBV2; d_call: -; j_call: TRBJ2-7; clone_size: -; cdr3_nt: TGTGCCAGCAGTGATTACGGTTACGAGCAGTACTTC; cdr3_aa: CASSDYGYEQYF
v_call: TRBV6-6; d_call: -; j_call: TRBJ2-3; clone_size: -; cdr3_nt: TGTGCCAGCAGTTACGGTGGGGGGTGGACAGATACGCAGTATTTT; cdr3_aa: CASSYGGGWTDTQYF
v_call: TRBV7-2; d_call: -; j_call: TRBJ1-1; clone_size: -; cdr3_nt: TGTGCCAGCAGCGCCCGGGGAAACACTGAAGCTTTCTTT; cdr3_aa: CASSARGNTEAFF
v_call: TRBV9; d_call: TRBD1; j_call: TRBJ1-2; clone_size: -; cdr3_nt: TGTGCCAGCAGCGTAGGACAGGGTAACGGCTACACCTTC; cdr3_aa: CASSVGQGNGYTF
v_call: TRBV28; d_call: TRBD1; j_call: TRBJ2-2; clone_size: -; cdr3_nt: TGTGCCAGCAGTTATCGGGACAGGGGGGACACCGGGGAGCTGTTTTTT; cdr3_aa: CASSYRDRGDTGELFF
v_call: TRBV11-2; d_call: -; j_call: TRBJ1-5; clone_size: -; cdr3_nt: TGTGCCAGCAGCCTTTCAGGGGTCCCTAATCAGCCCCAGCATTTT; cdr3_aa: CASSLSGVPNQPQHF
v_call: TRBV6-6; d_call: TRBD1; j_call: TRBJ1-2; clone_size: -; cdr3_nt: TGTGCCAGCAGTTCGGTACAGGGGGCCGATGGCTACACCTTC; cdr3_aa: CASSSVQGADGYTF
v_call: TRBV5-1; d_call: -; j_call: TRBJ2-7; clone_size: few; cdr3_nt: TGCGCCAGCAGCTTGACCGGAGGGAGGCAGTACTTC; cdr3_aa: CASSLTGGRQYF
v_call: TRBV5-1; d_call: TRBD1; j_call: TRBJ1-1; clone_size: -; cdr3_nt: TGCGCCAGCAGCTTGGCGGGACAGGGGGTTTGGACTGAAGCTTTCTTT; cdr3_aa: CASSLAGQGVWTEAFF
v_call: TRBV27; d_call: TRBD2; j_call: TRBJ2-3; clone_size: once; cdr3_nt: TGTGCCAGCAGTTTGGGCCTAGCGGGGGGAGGGTGGGACACAGATACGCAGTATTTT; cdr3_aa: CASSLGLAGGGWDTDTQYF
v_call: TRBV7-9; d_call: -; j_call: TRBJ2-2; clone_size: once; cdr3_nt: TGTGCCAGCAGCTTAGCGCTAGGAGGGCCCGGGGAGCTGTTTTTT; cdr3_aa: CASSLALGGPGELFF
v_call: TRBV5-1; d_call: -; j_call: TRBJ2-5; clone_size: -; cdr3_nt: TGCGCCACCTCCCCAGGGGTGGGGGAGACCCAGTACTTC; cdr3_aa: CATSPGVGETQYF
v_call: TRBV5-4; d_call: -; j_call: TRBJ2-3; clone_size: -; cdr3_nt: TGTGCCAGCAGCTTTGGGGCCAGCTCTAGCACAGATACGCAGTATTTT; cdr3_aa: CASSFGASSSTDTQYF
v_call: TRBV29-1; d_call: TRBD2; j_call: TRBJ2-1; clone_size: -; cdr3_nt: TGCAGCGTTGAACATACTAGCGGGGGGCGTAATGAGCAGTTCTTC; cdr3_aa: CSVEHTSGGRNEQFF
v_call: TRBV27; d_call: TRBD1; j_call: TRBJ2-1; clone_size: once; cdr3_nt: TGTGCCAGCAGTCAAGACAGGGATACATACAATGAGCAGTTCTTC; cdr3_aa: CASSQDRDTYNEQFF